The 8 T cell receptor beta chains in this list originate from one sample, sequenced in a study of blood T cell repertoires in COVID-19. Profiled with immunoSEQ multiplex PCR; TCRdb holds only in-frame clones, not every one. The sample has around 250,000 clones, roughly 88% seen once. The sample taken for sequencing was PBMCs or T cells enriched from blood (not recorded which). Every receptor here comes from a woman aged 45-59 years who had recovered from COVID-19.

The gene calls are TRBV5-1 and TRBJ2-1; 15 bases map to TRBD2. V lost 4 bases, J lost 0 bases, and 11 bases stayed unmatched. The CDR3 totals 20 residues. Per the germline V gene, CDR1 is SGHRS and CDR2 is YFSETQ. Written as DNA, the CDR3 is TGCGCCAGCAGCCTAGGACTAGCGGGAGGGCCAAGGAGCTCCTACAATGAGCAGTTCTTC. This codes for CASSLGLAGGPRSSYNEQFF.

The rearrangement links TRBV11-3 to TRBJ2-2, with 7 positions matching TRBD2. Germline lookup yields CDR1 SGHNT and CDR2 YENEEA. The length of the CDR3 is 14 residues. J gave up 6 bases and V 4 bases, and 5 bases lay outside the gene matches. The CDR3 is CASSSRLAPGELFF. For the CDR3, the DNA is TGTGCCAGCAGCTCACGACTAGCCCCCGGGGAGCTGTTTTTT.

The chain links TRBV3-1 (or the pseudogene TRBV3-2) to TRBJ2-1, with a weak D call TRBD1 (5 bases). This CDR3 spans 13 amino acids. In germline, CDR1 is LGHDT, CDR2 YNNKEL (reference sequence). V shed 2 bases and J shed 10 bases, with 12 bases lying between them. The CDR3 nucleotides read TGTGCCAGCAGCCAAAGTAGGGGCGGCGAGCAGTTCTTC. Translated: CASSQSRGGEQFF.

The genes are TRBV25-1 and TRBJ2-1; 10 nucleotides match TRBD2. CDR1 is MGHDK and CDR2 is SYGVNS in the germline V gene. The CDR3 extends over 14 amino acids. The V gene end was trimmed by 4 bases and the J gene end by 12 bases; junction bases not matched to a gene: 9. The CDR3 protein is CASSGAGGPRWQFF. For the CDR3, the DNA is TGTGCCAGCAGTGGAGCGGGAGGGCCAAGATGGCAGTTCTTC. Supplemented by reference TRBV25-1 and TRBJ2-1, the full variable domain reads EADIYQTPRYLVIGTGKKITLECSQTMGHDKMYWYQQDPGMELHLIHYSYGVNSTEKGDLSSESTVSRIRTEHFPLTLESARPSHTSQYLCASSGAGGPRWQFFGPGTRLTVL.

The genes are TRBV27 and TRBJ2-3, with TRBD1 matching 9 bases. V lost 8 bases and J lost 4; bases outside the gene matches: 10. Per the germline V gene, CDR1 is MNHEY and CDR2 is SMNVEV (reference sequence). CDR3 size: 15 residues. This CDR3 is CASAPGTGIPDTQYF. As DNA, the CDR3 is TGTGCCAGCGCCCCGGGGACAGGGATCCCAGATACGCAGTATTTT.

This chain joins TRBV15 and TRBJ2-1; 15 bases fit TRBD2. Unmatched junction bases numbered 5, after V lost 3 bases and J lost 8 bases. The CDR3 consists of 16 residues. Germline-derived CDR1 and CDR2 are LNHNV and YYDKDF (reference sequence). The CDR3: CATSRGTSGRFDEQFF. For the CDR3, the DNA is TGTGCCACCAGCAGGGGGACTAGCGGGAGGTTCGATGAGCAGTTCTTC.

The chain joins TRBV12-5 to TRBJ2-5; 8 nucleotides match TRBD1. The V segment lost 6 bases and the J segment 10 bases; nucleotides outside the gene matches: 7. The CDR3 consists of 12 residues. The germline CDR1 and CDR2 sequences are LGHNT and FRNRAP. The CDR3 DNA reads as TGTGCTAGTGGACAGGACAGGGAAGACCAGTACTTC. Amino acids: CASGQDREDQYF.

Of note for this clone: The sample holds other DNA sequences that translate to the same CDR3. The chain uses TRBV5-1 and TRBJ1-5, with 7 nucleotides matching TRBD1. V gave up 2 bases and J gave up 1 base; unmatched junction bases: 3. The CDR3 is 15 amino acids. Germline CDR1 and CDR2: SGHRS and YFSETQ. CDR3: CASSFTGDSNQPQHF. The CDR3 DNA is TGCGCCAGCAGCTTCACAGGGGACAGCAATCAGCCCCAGCATTTT.